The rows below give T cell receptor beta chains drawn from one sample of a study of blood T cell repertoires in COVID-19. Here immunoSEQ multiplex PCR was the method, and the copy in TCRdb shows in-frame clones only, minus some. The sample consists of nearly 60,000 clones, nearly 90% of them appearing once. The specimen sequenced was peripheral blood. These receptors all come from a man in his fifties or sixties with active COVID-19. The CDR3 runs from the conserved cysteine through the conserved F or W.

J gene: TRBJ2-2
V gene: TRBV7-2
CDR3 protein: CASSSLGPSNTGELFF

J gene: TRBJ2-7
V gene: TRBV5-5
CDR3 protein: CASSLAIGYEQYF

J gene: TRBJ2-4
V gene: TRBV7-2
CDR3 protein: CASSLSRLVGFAKNIQYF

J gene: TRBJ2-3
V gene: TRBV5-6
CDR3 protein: CASSLSYRVSTDTQYF

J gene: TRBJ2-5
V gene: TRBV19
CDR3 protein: CASSAPRTGSGETQYF

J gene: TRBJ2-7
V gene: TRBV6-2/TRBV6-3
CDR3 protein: CASSYLPGLAYEQYF

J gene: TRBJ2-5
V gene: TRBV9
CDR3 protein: CASSVGTGQETQYF

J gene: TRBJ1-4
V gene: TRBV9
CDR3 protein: CASSVHAGETNEKLFF

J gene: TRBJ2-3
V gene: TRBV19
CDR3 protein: CASTDRGSDTQYF

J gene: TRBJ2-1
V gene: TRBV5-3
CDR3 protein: CAYTDRGPYNEQFF

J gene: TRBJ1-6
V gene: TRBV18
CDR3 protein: CASSPSGATGNSPLHF

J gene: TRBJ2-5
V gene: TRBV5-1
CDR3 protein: CASSLAGNEETQYF

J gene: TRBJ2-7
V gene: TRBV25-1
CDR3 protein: CASAAGGTYEQYF

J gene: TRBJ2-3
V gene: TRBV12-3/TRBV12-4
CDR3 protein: CASSRGGDTQYF

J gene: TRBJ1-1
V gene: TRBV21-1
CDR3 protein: CASSTICRGRDTEAFF

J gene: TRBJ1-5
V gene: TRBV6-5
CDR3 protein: CASMTVNNQPQHF

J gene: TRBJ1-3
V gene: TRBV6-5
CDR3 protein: CASSRGLGNTIYF

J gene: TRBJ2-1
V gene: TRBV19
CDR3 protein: CASSRLAGIPKGNEQFF

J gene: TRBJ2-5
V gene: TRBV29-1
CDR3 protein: CSVVGDRGRRETQYF

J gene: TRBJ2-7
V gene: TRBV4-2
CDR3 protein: CASSPVDLGQGGYEQYF

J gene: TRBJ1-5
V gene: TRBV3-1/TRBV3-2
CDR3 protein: CASSQGTGLNQPQHF

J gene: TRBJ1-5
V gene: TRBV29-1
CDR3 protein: CSVAPGTANQPQHF

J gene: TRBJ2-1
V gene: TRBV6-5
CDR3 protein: CASRHTGLGNNEQFF

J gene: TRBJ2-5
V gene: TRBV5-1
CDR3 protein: CASSLNRGGKTQYF

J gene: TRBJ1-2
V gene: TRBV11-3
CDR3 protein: CASSRGQDGYTF

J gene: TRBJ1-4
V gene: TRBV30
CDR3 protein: CATQQGVNEKLFF

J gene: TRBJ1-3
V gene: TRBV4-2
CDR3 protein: CASSQEIGSVRDSSGNTIYF

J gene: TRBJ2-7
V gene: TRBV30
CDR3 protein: CAWSGRGGFYEQYF

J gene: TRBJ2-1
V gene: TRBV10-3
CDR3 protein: CAISAPSSSNEQFF

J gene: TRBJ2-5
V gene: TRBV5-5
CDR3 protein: CASSSGGRETQYF

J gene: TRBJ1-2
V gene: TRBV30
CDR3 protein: CAWSVGNRGLGYTF

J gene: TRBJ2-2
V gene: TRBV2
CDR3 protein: CASTIGTGVTGELFF

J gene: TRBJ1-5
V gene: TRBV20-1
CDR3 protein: CSASLGLTGGDQPQHF

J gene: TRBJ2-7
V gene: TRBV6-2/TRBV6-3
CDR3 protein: CASSYPPPSGYEQYF

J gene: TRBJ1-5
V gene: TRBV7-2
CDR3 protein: CASSLGGSQPQHF